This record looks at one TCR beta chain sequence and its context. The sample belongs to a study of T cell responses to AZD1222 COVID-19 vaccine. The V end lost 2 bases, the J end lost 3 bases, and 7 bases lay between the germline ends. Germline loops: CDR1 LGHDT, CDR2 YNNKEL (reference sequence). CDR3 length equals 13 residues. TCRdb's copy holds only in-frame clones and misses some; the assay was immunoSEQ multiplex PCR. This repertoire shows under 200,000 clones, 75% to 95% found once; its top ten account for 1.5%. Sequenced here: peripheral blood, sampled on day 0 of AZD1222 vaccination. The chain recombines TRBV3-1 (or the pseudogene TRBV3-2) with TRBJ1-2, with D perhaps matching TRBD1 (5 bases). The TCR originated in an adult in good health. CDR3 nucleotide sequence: TGTGCCAGCAGCCAACAGGGAGACTATGGCTACACCTTC. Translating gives CASSQQGDYGYTF.